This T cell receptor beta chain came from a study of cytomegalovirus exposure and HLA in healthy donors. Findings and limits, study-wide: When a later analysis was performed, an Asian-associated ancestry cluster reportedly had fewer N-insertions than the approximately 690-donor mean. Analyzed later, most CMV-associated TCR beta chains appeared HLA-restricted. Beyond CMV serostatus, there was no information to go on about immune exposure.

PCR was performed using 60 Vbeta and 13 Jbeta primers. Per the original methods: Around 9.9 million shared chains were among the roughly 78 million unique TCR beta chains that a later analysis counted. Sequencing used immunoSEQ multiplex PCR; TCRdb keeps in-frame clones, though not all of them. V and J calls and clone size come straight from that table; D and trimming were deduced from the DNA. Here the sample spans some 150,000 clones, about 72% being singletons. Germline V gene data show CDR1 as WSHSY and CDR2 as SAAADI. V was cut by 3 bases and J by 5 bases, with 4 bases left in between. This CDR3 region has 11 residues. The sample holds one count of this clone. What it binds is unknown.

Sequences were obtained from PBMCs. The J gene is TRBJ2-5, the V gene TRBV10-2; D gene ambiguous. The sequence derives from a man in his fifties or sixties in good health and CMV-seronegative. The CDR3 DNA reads TGCGCCAGCAGTGACCCTGAGACCCAGTACTTC. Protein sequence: CASSDPETQYF.